One and the same sample provided the 18 T cell receptor beta chains below, sequenced in a study of CD8+CD57+ T cells in acquired aplastic anemia. Genomic DNA served as template for TCR beta VDJ and CDR3 profiling. TCRdb re-derived calls from the reads in MiXCR, one entry per CDR3 protein. The repertoire consists of around 500,000 distinct CDR3 sequences, with roughly 34% occurring once and the leading ten covering nearly 0.85%. Patients who underwent sequencing had shown CD8+CD57+ cell expansion by flow cytometry. Sequenced input: sorted CD4+, CD8+, or CD8+CD57+ T cells (not recorded which) from PBMCs. These receptor sequences come from a human donor with aplastic anemia.

The chain recombines TRBV9 with TRBJ1-1, with 7 bases fitting TRBD1. Germline CDR1 SGDLS, CDR2 YYNGEE. Trimming at V came to 4 bases and at J to 2 bases, leaving 8 bases not matched to a gene. The CDR3 totals 15 residues. The CDR3 loop is CASSPDRAGNTEAFF. CDR3 bases: TGTGCCAGCAGCCCTGACAGGGCGGGAAACACTGAAGCTTTCTTT.

V usage is TRBV19 and J usage is TRBJ2-3, with TRBD1 as a possible D gene (5 bases). From germline, CDR1 is LNHDA and CDR2 SQIVND (reference sequence). The V end lost 4 bases, the J end lost 5 bases, and 10 bases lay between the germline ends. This CDR3 is built from 13 residues. CDR3: CASSTGMGDTQYF. The DNA for the CDR3 is TGTGCCAGTAGTACAGGGATGGGAGATACGCAGTATTTT.

Ten or more counts support this clonotype. V gene TRBV29-1 combines with J gene TRBJ1-4; D unclear. CDR1 and CDR2 (germline): SQVTM, ANQGSEA. The CDR3 sequence is 13 residues long. V shed 4 bases and J shed 0 bases, with 6 bases lying between them. The CDR3: CSVAASTNEKLFF. DNA of the CDR3: TGCAGCGTTGCAGCATCAACTAATGAAAAACTGTTTTTT.

This clonotype was observed at least ten times. CDR3 protein: CASSGTGMSNQPQHF. For the CDR3, the DNA is TGTGCCAGTAGTGGGACAGGGATGAGCAATCAGCCCCAGCATTTT. The rearrangement links TRBV19 to TRBJ1-5; 9 bases are a match to TRBD1. Germline V gene lookup returns CDR1 LNHDA and CDR2 SQIVND (reference sequence). This CDR3 comprises 15 residues. Trimming took 5 bases from V and 1 from J; bases not matched to a gene: 3.

CDR3 region: CASSLAKTGDGRETQYF. CDR3 sequence (DNA): TGTGCCAGCAGCTTGGCGAAAACAGGGGATGGGCGAGAGACCCAGTACTTC. V and J are TRBV7-2 and TRBJ2-5, with 7 bases aligning to TRBD1. Per germline, CDR1 SGHTA and CDR2 FQGNSA. The CDR3 sequence is 17 residues long. V gave up 3 bases and J gave up 4 bases; unmatched junction bases: 14.

The chain links TRBV2 to TRBJ1-1; unclear D gene. CDR3 size: 15 residues. Germline CDR1 reads SNHLY; CDR2 reads FYNNEI. V was shortened by 4 bases and J by 4 bases, with 16 bases between the two germline ends. DNA of the CDR3: TGTGCCAGCAGTGTGTCGGGAGTGGAACGCACTGAAGCTTTCTTT. Its translation is CASSVSGVERTEAFF.

The CDR3 region is CATSRTGPYEQYF. The CDR3 nucleotides are TGTGCCACCAGCAGGACAGGGCCTTACGAGCAGTACTTC. V gene TRBV15 combines with J gene TRBJ2-7; 7 bases fit TRBD1. There are 13 residues in the CDR3. Unmatched junction bases numbered 3, after V lost 3 bases and J lost 4 bases. Germline loops: CDR1 LNHNV, CDR2 YYDKDF (reference sequence).

J is TRBJ2-7 and V is TRBV12-5; D is undetermined. Trimming shortened V by 1 base and J by 3 bases, and 4 bases separated the two germline ends. This CDR3 has 12 amino acids. Per germline, CDR1 LGHNT and CDR2 FRNRAP. The CDR3 spells CASGLELYEQYF. The CDR3 bases are TGTGCTAGTGGTTTGGAGCTCTACGAGCAGTACTTC. Together with reference TRBV12-5 and TRBJ2-7, the CDR3 gives the full variable domain: DARVTQTPRHKVTEMGQEVTMRCQPILGHNTVFWYRQTMMQGLELLAYFRNRAPLDDSGMPKDRFSAEMPDATLATLKIQPSEPRDSAVYFCASGLELYEQYFGPGTRLTVT.

This clonotype occurred many times. The chain combines TRBV25-1 with TRBJ1-6, with D perhaps TRBD1 (5 bases). CDR1 is MGHDK, CDR2 SYGVNS, per germline. V lost 6 bases and J lost 8, with 11 bases in between. This CDR3 spans 13 amino acids. The CDR3 nucleotides read TGTGCCAGCAGCAGGGACGGGTATTCACCCCTCCACTTT. Translated: CASSRDGYSPLHF.

A few counts support this clonotype. V is TRBV10-3 and J is TRBJ1-4, with 8 bases that match TRBD1. Trimming took 10 bases from V and 5 from J; bases not matched to a gene: 6. The CDR3 extends over 13 amino acids. Germline CDR1 is ENHRY and CDR2 is SYGVKD. CDR3 DNA: TGTGCCAGCCAACAGGGGGGGAATGAAAAACTGTTTTTT. Residues: CASQQGGNEKLFF.

The chain employs TRBV7-8 and TRBJ1-1; D might be TRBD1 (5 bases). V dropped 1 base and J dropped 1 base, with 13 bases sitting between them. Germline V lookup: CDR1 SGHVS, CDR2 FQNEAQ. This CDR3 is built from 16 residues. CDR3 protein: CASSLGEQARNTEAFF. DNA for the CDR3: TGTGCCAGCAGCTTAGGGGAACAGGCGCGGAACACTGAAGCTTTCTTT.

The sample holds many counts of this clonotype. The chain uses TRBV19 and TRBJ2-1; 11 nucleotides match TRBD2. This CDR3 spans 14 amino acids. Losses at the gene ends were 6 bases for V and 10 bases for J; bases not matched to a gene: 8. Germline lookup yields CDR1 LNHDA and CDR2 SQIVND (reference sequence). The CDR3: CASRPGLAAVEQFF. The CDR3, as DNA: TGTGCCAGTAGGCCGGGACTAGCGGCAGTCGAGCAGTTCTTC.

This clonotype came up many times. The chain recombines TRBV29-1 with TRBJ1-3, with D hard to call. V was pared by 6 bases and J by 0 bases, with 6 bases between. The CDR3 loop spans 12 amino acids. CDR1 and CDR2 (germline): SQVTM, ANQGSEA. The CDR3 region has the DNA TGCAGCGTCCGGGACTCTGGAAACACCATATATTTT. This codes for CSVRDSGNTIYF.

In its sample, this clonotype was seen many times. The V and J genes are TRBV6-1 and TRBJ1-6; the D is unclear. Germline values: CDR1 MNHNS, CDR2 SASEGT. V lost 1 base, J lost 7 bases, and 8 bases lay in between. CDR3 size: 14 residues. CDR3 loop: CASSEVPRNSPLHF. For the CDR3, the DNA is TGTGCCAGCAGTGAAGTCCCGCGCAATTCACCCCTCCACTTT.

This clonotype was observed many times. The chain employs TRBV7-2 and TRBJ1-5; the D is unclear. V shed 5 bases and J shed 6 bases, with 17 bases lying between them. The CDR3 totals 15 residues. Per germline, CDR1 SGHTA and CDR2 FQGNSA. The CDR3 nucleotides read TGTGCCAGCAGCCCCGGTGTCCTGGGTGGTCAGCCCCAGCATTTT. Residues: CASSPGVLGGQPQHF.

A few counts support this clonotype. The genes are TRBV4-3 and TRBJ2-7; D unresolved. The CDR3 totals 15 residues. V was pared by 0 bases and J by 3 bases, with 12 bases between. Germline V lookup: CDR1 LGHNA, CDR2 YSLEER. The CDR3, as DNA: TGCGCCAGCAGCCAAGAGATATCCGGCCACTACGAGCAGTACTTC. Residues: CASSQEISGHYEQYF.

The chain links TRBV20-1 to TRBJ2-5; D tentatively fits TRBD1 or TRBD2 (5 bases each). The CDR3 is 13 residues long. The V gene's germline CDR1 is DFQATT and CDR2 SNEGSKA (reference sequence). The V gene lost 4 bases and the J gene lost 4 bases, with 13 bases spanning the gap. In nucleotides, the CDR3 is TGCAGTGCTATACTAGGGGCGGCAGAGACCCAGTACTTC. This encodes CSAILGAAETQYF.

The V call is TRBV24-1, the J call TRBJ1-2; D perhaps matches TRBD1 (6 bases). This CDR3 is 14 amino acids long. Per germline, CDR1 KGHDR and CDR2 SFDVKD. Trimming removed 7 bases at V and 7 bases at J, with 18 bases between. CDR3 sequence reads: CATSVVRDTVGYTF. The CDR3 DNA reads as TGTGCCACCAGCGTTGTTCGGGACACAGTTGGCTACACCTTC.